These 11 T cell receptor beta chains were sequenced from one sample in a study of beta chain features in type 1 diabetes. The study, taken as a whole, reports: All four CD4+ subsets of Type 1 diabetes patients contained TCRB CDR3s that were moderately but significantly shorter.

The antigens of these receptors remain unknown. Expressed TCRB transcripts were sequenced because the isolated RNA had all been reverse transcribed beforehand. Sequencing used immunoSEQ multiplex PCR; TCRdb keeps in-frame clones, though not all of them. Among a few hundred thousand clones listed, about 13% were seen once. Sequences were obtained from naive CD4+ T cells from blood. These receptor sequences come from a young woman with type 1 diabetes.

This chain joins TRBV5-6 and TRBJ2-1; D gene ambiguous. With 1 base removed from V and 9 bases from J, the gap between germline ends came to 5 bases. Germline CDR1 reads SGHDT; CDR2 reads YYEEEE. The CDR3 is 11 amino acids. DNA for the CDR3: TGTGCCAGCAGCTTGTCGGGTGAGCAGTTCTTC. This sequence encodes CASSLSGEQFF.

This chain connects TRBV7-9 to TRBJ2-2; D is perhaps TRBD2 (5 bases). Germline V gene data show CDR1 as SEHNR and CDR2 as FQNEAQ (reference sequence). The CDR3 spans 15 residues. V was trimmed by 8 bases and J by 7 bases, leaving 20 bases between them. The CDR3 nucleotides read TGTGCCAGCTGCCACGGGGTTCACACGGGCGGGGAGCTGTTTTTT. Protein: CASCHGVHTGGELFF.

This chain links TRBV7-8 with TRBJ1-1; D perhaps matches TRBD1 (6 bases). Trimming left V 1 base short and J 1 base short, with 16 bases between. This CDR3 region has 17 residues. CDR1 and CDR2 (germline): SGHVS, FQNEAQ. The CDR3 spells CASSLVLIWDKNTEAFF. Written as DNA, the CDR3 is TGTGCCAGCAGCTTAGTCCTGATTTGGGACAAGAACACTGAAGCTTTCTTT.

This clone was detected only a few times. The rearrangement uses TRBV13 and TRBJ1-2; D gene uncertain. The CDR3 sequence is 13 residues long. Germline assignment: CDR1 PRHDT and CDR2 FYEKMQ (reference sequence). With 5 bases removed from V and 5 bases from J, the gap between germline ends came to 12 bases. The CDR3: CASSPLVGYGYTF. Written as DNA, the CDR3 is TGTGCCAGCAGCCCACTAGTGGGGTATGGCTACACCTTC.

The rearrangement uses TRBV6-5 and TRBJ2-1, with 8 positions matching TRBD1. The V segment lost 0 bases and the J segment 6 bases; nucleotides outside the gene matches: 7. Per germline, CDR1 MNHEY and CDR2 SVGAGI. CDR3 length: 16 amino acids. Written as DNA, the CDR3 is TGTGCCAGCAGTTACTCCGCGACAGGGGCAGGCAATGAGCAGTTCTTC. It yields the protein CASSYSATGAGNEQFF.

This clone was seen more than once but under ten times. The chain carries TRBV30 and TRBJ2-6; the D is unclear. From germline, CDR1 is GTSNPN and CDR2 SVGIG (reference sequence). V lost 4 bases and J lost 0, with 16 bases in between. This CDR3 contains 17 residues. The CDR3 DNA follows: TGTGCCTGGACCCCTAGTAGGTCAGACTCTGGGGCCAACGTCCTGACTTTC. This gives the protein CAWTPSRSDSGANVLTF.

The chain joins TRBV19 to TRBJ1-1; D not certain. The V gene's germline CDR1 is LNHDA and CDR2 SQIVND (reference sequence). With 6 bases removed from V and 11 bases from J, the gap between germline ends came to 16 bases. The CDR3 is made up of 12 amino acids. CDR3 loop: CASRSNNPEAFF. The CDR3 DNA reads as TGTGCCAGTAGATCCAATAACCCGGAGGCTTTCTTT.

This clone was seen only a few times. The chain is built from TRBV4-1 and TRBJ1-1; maybe TRBD1 (5 bases). Germline V lookup: CDR1 MGHRA, CDR2 YSYEKL. Trimming took 4 bases from V and 8 from J, leaving 17 bases between them. This CDR3 has 14 residues. The CDR3 spells CASSPLRDRPEAFF. The CDR3 DNA reads as TGCGCCAGCAGCCCCCTCCGTGACAGACCCGAAGCTTTCTTT.

This clone was counted only a few times. V and J are TRBV4-3 and TRBJ1-2, with 7 bases identical to TRBD1. The germline gives CDR1 LGHNA, CDR2 YSLEER. The junction had 8 bases not matched to a gene; V was cut back by 2 bases and J by 8 bases. The CDR3 runs to 14 residues. The CDR3 loop reads CASSQPDRAGGYTF. The CDR3 DNA reads TGCGCCAGCAGCCAACCTGACAGGGCGGGAGGCTACACCTTC.

The chain employs TRBV4-3 and TRBJ1-1; no definite D call. Trimming stripped 2 bases from V and 4 bases from J, with 11 bases between. The V gene's germline CDR1 is LGHNA and CDR2 YSLEER. This CDR3 contains 14 residues. CDR3 sequence (DNA): TGCGCCAGCAGCCAATCCCTTGGGAGCACTGAAGCTTTCTTT. This sequence encodes CASSQSLGSTEAFF.

This chain connects TRBV4-3 to TRBJ1-1; a possible D gene is TRBD1 (6 bases). This CDR3 region has 14 residues. Trimming took 0 bases from V and 6 from J, leaving 11 bases between them. The germline V gene encodes CDR1 LGHNA and CDR2 YSLEER. The DNA of the CDR3 is TGCGCCAGCAGCCAAGATAGGGGGGGCCCTGAAGCTTTCTTT. It is translated as CASSQDRGGPEAFF.